This TCR beta chain was sequenced during a study of blood T cell repertoires in COVID-19. This clone has a handful of counts. The CDR3 is 13 residues long. V shed 6 bases and J shed 3 bases, with 8 bases lying between them. Germline CDR1 is LNHDA and CDR2 is SQIVND (reference sequence). Libraries were prepared by immunoSEQ multiplex PCR; TCRdb keeps only in-frame clonotypes and omits some of them. The sample shows approximately 120,000 clones, more than 80% of them seen only once. This TCR was recovered from a human donor in a cohort sampled during active COVID-19. Sequencing was performed on peripheral blood. This chain uses TRBV19 with TRBJ1-4; no definite D call. The CDR3 DNA follows: TGTGCCAGTAGAGGAGGCTCTAATGAAAAACTGTTTTTT. This translates into CASRGGSNEKLFF.